This passage covers 24 T cell receptor beta chains from one sample sequenced in a study of cytomegalovirus exposure and HLA in healthy donors. PCR primers comprised 60 Vbeta and 13 Jbeta primers. The table came from immunoSEQ multiplex PCR; TCRdb's copy has only in-frame clones and leaves some out. The table lists around 45,000 clones, 51% of them singletons. Input material: PBMCs. The source of these receptors is a man in his 60s in good health and CMV-seronegative.

The V gene is TRBV10-3, the J gene TRBJ1-4; 8 positions match TRBD1. Germline CDR1 and CDR2: ENHRY and SYGVKD. This CDR3 has 15 residues. Losses at the gene ends were 5 bases for V and 8 bases for J; bases not matched to a gene: 10. This CDR3 is CAISSLDRGTEKLFF. The CDR3 bases are TGTGCCATCAGTTCGCTAGACAGGGGAACAGAAAAACTGTTTTTT.

This clone was seen only a few times. V and J are TRBV30 and TRBJ2-7, with 9 bases matching TRBD1. J gave up 5 bases and V 3 bases, and 5 bases lay outside the gene matches. CDR3 size: 13 residues. From germline, CDR1 is GTSNPN and CDR2 SVGIG (reference sequence). The chain's CDR3 is CAWSAGTGNEQYF. The CDR3 DNA sequence: TGTGCCTGGAGCGCCGGGACAGGGAACGAGCAGTACTTC. Drawing the rest from reference TRBV30 and TRBJ2-7, the complete variable domain is SQTIHQWPATLVQPVGSPLSLECTVEGTSNPNLYWYRQAAGRGLQLLFYSVGIGQISSEVPQNLSASRPQDRQFILSSKKLLLSDSGFYLCAWSAGTGNEQYFGPGTRLTVT.

V is TRBV30 and J is TRBJ2-5; no firm D call. This CDR3 has 13 amino acids. The V gene's germline CDR1 is GTSNPN and CDR2 SVGIG (reference sequence). Trimming took 2 bases from V and 5 from J, leaving 12 bases between them. The CDR3 spells CAWSNALSETQYF. CDR3 in DNA: TGTGCCTGGAGTAATGCACTATCCGAGACCCAGTACTTC.

The rearrangement joins TRBV2 to TRBJ2-1, with 8 bases aligning to TRBD2. From germline, CDR1 is SNHLY and CDR2 FYNNEI. The CDR3 consists of 14 residues. V lost 11 bases to trimming and J lost 5 bases; unmatched junction nucleotides: 11. The CDR3 region is CAPNGGRLNNEQFF. CDR3 sequence (DNA): TGTGCCCCAAATGGCGGGAGGCTGAACAATGAGCAGTTCTTC. The whole variable domain, remainder taken from reference TRBV2 and TRBJ2-1, is EPEVTQTPSHQVTQMGQEVILRCVPISNHLYFYWYRQILGQKVEFLVSFYNNEISEKSEIFDDQFSVERPDGSNFTLKIRSTKLEDSAMYFCAPNGGRLNNEQFFGPGTRLTVL.

The V call is TRBV30, the J call TRBJ2-4; 9 bases are a match to TRBD2. The CDR3 covers 16 residues. Trimming removed 3 bases from V and 6 bases from J; junction bases left unmatched: 12. Germline CDR1 and CDR2: GTSNPN and SVGIG (reference sequence). The CDR3 nucleotides read TGTGCCTGGAGGGGCGGGAGGGCCGGGGGGTCAAACATTCAGTACTTC. This sequence encodes CAWRGGRAGGSNIQYF.

This clone was seen more than once but under ten times. This chain joins TRBV2 and TRBJ2-1, with 7 bases that match TRBD2. Per the germline V gene, CDR1 is SNHLY and CDR2 is FYNNEI. The trim removed 7 bases at V and 7 bases at J, leaving 4 bases unmatched. The CDR3 is 12 residues long. The CDR3: CASMLAENEQFF. The CDR3 DNA is TGTGCCAGCATGCTAGCGGAAAATGAGCAGTTCTTC.

This clone was picked up one time. The gene calls are TRBV27 and TRBJ2-7, with D possibly being TRBD2 (6 bases). Germline values: CDR1 MNHEY, CDR2 SMNVEV (reference sequence). The CDR3 length is 13 residues. Trimming pared 3 bases from V and 5 bases from J, leaving 11 bases between. CDR3 sequence (DNA): TGTGCCAGCAGTTTGGGGGGTGCCCACGAGCAGTACTTC. This sequence encodes CASSLGGAHEQYF.

The chain combines TRBV29-1 with TRBJ2-3, with D perhaps TRBD2 (5 bases). The V gene lost 6 bases and the J gene lost 3 bases, with 16 bases spanning the gap. The CDR3 extends over 14 amino acids. CDR1 is SQVTM, CDR2 ANQGSEA, per germline. This CDR3 is CSVGQTTLTDTQYF. CDR3 nucleotides: TGCAGCGTCGGGCAGACTACCCTAACAGATACGCAGTATTTT.

The chain has TRBV5-4 and TRBJ2-1; 7 nucleotides match TRBD2. From germline, CDR1 is SGHNT and CDR2 YYREEE (reference sequence). The CDR3 extends over 15 amino acids. V shed 4 bases, J shed 2 bases, and the junction held 6 bases outside the gene matches. CDR3 amino acids: CASSPAGITYNEQFF. The DNA for the CDR3 is TGTGCCAGCAGCCCAGCGGGGATTACCTACAATGAGCAGTTCTTC.

The J gene is TRBJ2-7, the V gene TRBV10-3, with D perhaps TRBD1 (6 bases). V was shortened by 7 bases and J by 3 bases, with 13 bases between the two germline ends. From germline, CDR1 is ENHRY and CDR2 SYGVKD. The CDR3 spans 13 residues. The CDR3 DNA reads TGTGCCATCACCCCAAGGACAGACTACGAGCAGTACTTC. This gives the protein CAITPRTDYEQYF.

The rearrangement joins TRBV14 to TRBJ1-1, with a possible D match to TRBD1 (5 bases). CDR1 and CDR2 (germline): SGHDN, FVKESK. V lost 3 bases and J lost 6, with 11 bases in between. The CDR3 is made up of 13 amino acids. The DNA of the CDR3 is TGTGCCAGCAGCCACAGGGTGACGGCTGAAGCTTTCTTT. Amino acids: CASSHRVTAEAFF.

The genes are TRBV7-2 and TRBJ1-1; D may be TRBD1 (5 bases). Trimming shortened V by 3 bases and J by 7 bases, and 18 bases separated the two germline ends. This CDR3 has 15 amino acids. From germline, CDR1 is SGHTA and CDR2 FQGNSA. DNA of the CDR3: TGTGCCAGCAGCTTTGATCGGGGGGAATTGGGTGAAGCTTTCTTT. Encoded protein: CASSFDRGELGEAFF.

This chain links TRBV7-2 with TRBJ2-1; 9 bases map to TRBD1. The V and J ends lost 5 bases and 4 bases, in that order; junction bases with no gene match: 9. Germline CDR1 reads SGHTA; CDR2 reads FQGNSA. CDR3 length: 16 amino acids. The CDR3 DNA reads TGTGCCAGCAGCCCGAGGCCGGGACAGGGTTACAATGAGCAGTTCTTC. Its translation: CASSPRPGQGYNEQFF.

V and J are TRBV5-4 and TRBJ1-1; no reliable D call. The V gene lost 1 base and the J gene lost 3 bases, with 10 bases spanning the gap. The CDR3 extends over 14 amino acids. The V gene's germline CDR1 is SGHNT and CDR2 YYREEE (reference sequence). The CDR3 DNA follows: TGTGCCAGCAGCTTGAGAGGGCGGGACACTGAAGCTTTCTTT. Residues: CASSLRGRDTEAFF.

The V call is TRBV7-2, the J call TRBJ2-7, with 11 nucleotides matching TRBD2. Per germline, CDR1 SGHTA and CDR2 FQGNSA. CDR3 length: 17 amino acids. V gave up 5 bases and J gave up 2 bases; unmatched junction bases: 11. CDR3 in amino acids: CASSHPTSGEATYEQYF. The CDR3 DNA sequence: TGTGCCAGCAGCCACCCGACTAGCGGGGAAGCAACCTACGAGCAGTACTTC.

The chain carries TRBV9 and TRBJ2-7; 8 nucleotides line up with TRBD1. J was trimmed by 6 bases and V by 0 bases; bases with no gene match: 2. Per germline, CDR1 SGDLS and CDR2 YYNGEE. The length of the CDR3 is 13 residues. CDR3: CASSVEQGGEQYF. The CDR3 DNA follows: TGTGCCAGCAGCGTAGAACAGGGGGGCGAGCAGTACTTC. Full variable domain (outside the CDR3, taken from reference TRBV9 and TRBJ2-7): DSGVTQTPKHLITATGQRVTLRCSPRSGDLSVYWYQQSLDQGLQFLIQYYNGEERAKGNILERFSAQQFPDLHSELNLSSLELGDSALYFCASSVEQGGEQYFGPGTRLTVT.

The rearrangement joins TRBV7-6 to TRBJ2-2; unclear D gene. V lost 1 base to trimming and J lost 4 bases, with 4 bases between them. Germline loops: CDR1 SGHVS, CDR2 FNYEAQ. There are 13 residues in the CDR3. CDR3 sequence (DNA): TGTGCCAGCAGCTTAGTCCGCACCGGGGAGCTGTTTTTT. Translating it yields CASSLVRTGELFF.

The chain combines TRBV4-1 with TRBJ2-5; D not resolved. Germline V gene lookup returns CDR1 MGHRA and CDR2 YSYEKL. Trimming took 5 bases from V and 1 from J, leaving 8 bases between them. This CDR3 spans 13 amino acids. The CDR3 coding sequence is TGCGCCAGCAGCGAGCCTCTCCAAGAGACCCAGTACTTC. Translating gives CASSEPLQETQYF.

The CDR3 region has the DNA TGTGCCAGCAGCTTGAACAGTCTCACTGAAGCTTTCTTT. It codes for CASSLNSLTEAFF. The V and J genes are TRBV11-3 and TRBJ1-1; unclear D gene. Germline V gene data show CDR1 as SGHNT and CDR2 as YENEEA. The CDR3 length is 13 residues. Trimming removed 3 bases at V and 4 bases at J, with 9 bases between. Looking up the rest from reference TRBV11-3 and TRBJ1-1 gives the full variable domain: EAGVVQSPRYKIIEKKQPVAFWCNPISGHNTLYWYLQNLGQGPELLIRYENEEAVDDSQLPKDRFSAERLKGVDSTLKIQPAELGDSAVYLCASSLNSLTEAFFGQGTRLTVV.

The V call is TRBV2, the J call TRBJ1-2; D is possibly TRBD1 (5 bases). In germline, CDR1 is SNHLY, CDR2 FYNNEI. V was shortened by 3 bases and J by 8 bases, with 13 bases between the two germline ends. The CDR3 length is 13 residues. In DNA form, the CDR3 reads TGTGCCAGCAGTGAGGCACGTGGGGGGGGCTACACCTTC. Translated, it gives CASSEARGGGYTF.

The V gene is TRBV5-8, the J gene TRBJ2-2; D is perhaps TRBD2 (6 bases). V was trimmed by 4 bases and J by 5 bases, leaving 24 bases between them. This CDR3 has 18 amino acids. The germline V gene has CDR1 SGHTS and CDR2 YDEGEE. CDR3 region: CASSQSPGLLISTGELFF. The CDR3 DNA reads as TGTGCCAGCAGCCAAAGCCCGGGACTCTTAATCTCTACCGGGGAGCTGTTTTTT.

The chain uses TRBV30 and TRBJ2-2; possibly TRBD1 for D (6 bases). CDR1 GTSNPN and CDR2 SVGIG come from the germline V gene (reference sequence). The CDR3 consists of 14 residues. The CDR3 DNA reads TGTGCTTCGCCCTCCAGGGGCAACACCGGGGAGCTGTTTTTT. This encodes CASPSRGNTGELFF.

This clone occurred a few times. CDR3 sequence reads: CASSLQRAGETQYF. The CDR3 region has the DNA TGTGCCAGCAGCTTACAGCGGGCCGGGGAGACCCAGTACTTC. V is TRBV7-7 and J is TRBJ2-5, with D possibly being TRBD2 (6 bases). The CDR3 extends over 14 amino acids. Trimming removed 2 bases at V and 5 bases at J, with 12 bases between. Per the germline V gene, CDR1 is SSHAT and CDR2 is FNYEAQ (reference sequence).

The rearrangement joins TRBV5-1 to TRBJ2-5, with TRBD2 matching over 7 bases. V dropped 2 bases and J dropped 2; count of bases not matched to a gene: 3. CDR3 length equals 14 residues. The V gene's germline CDR1 is SGHRS and CDR2 YFSETQ. CDR3 loop: CASSLTSAQETQYF. CDR3 bases: TGCGCCAGCAGCTTAACTAGCGCGCAAGAGACCCAGTACTTC.